This TCR beta chain was identified in a study of blood T cell repertoires in COVID-19 (dated by TCRdb to the early 2020s). Some background on the complete study: The collaborator samples originated in the United States, Italy and Spain and spanned the acute and convalescent phases of COVID-19. The prospective study material was composed of cDNA or gDNA derived from T cells, B-cell-depleted T cells, or PBMCs. Subjects who had been exposed to COVID-19, were actively infected with it, or had recovered from it provided the deeply sampled blood TCRbeta repertoires that made up the dataset. The repertoires were released in a freely available public database intended as a resource for research on the immune response to SARS-CoV-2. Samples were obtained from the ongoing ImmuneRACE study (first 160 participants) and from over a thousand subjects provided by 6 global collaborators. A de-identified subject ID, COVID-19 status, age in years and sex were almost always included in the sample metadata. HLA class I and class II types, where available, came from metadata supplied by the sample provider rather than from assay-based typing.

Overall study results and their limits: The amount of clinical and demographic metadata varied by source and participant and was provided uncurated.

Each collaborating institution followed its own protocols to collect whole blood in K2EDTA tubes. Collaborator samples were shipped for TCRbeta analysis as frozen whole blood, isolated PBMCs, or DNA extracted from either sample type. TCRbeta CDR3 regions were amplified from genomic DNA by means of the immunoSEQ Assay, a bias-controlled multiplex PCR. As for the original processing: The number of nucleated cells in each sample was estimated by amplification of reference gene primers within the assay. Sequence reads were collapsed and filtered to measure the absolute abundance of every unique TCRbeta CDR3 rearrangement. For each sample, productive Simpson clonality was calculated as the square root of Simpson's diversity index over productive rearrangements. TCRdb holds this immuneACCESS table with in-frame rearrangements only. Some clones are missing; in checked studies, unresolved V genes explain under half, and the rest has no known cause. V, J and clone size were drawn from that table, and D and trimming were deduced from the DNA. For this sample the table gives 25,000 to 35,000 clones, of which roughly 70% were detected only once. In total, the top ten clones hold around a fifth of the sample.

This clone was detected a few times. What this receptor recognizes is not known. The sample holds no much larger clone one base away, and base qualities are not on file. At the junction V is shortened by 0 bases and J by 7 bases, with 17 bases in between. CDR1 and CDR2, looked up from the germline V gene, are SGHRS and YFSETQ. The CDR3 goes from the cysteine to the phenylalanine over 16 residues. The read is trimmed to its CDR3 DNA, 48 bases read in frame from base 1. The chain is assembled from TRBV5-1 and TRBJ1-5; the D gene is possibly TRBD1, with 6 bases matching. Sequencing was carried out using peripheral blood. This TCR was recovered from a boy aged 2 to 9 with active or convalescent COVID-19. At the DNA level, the sequence is TGCGCCAGCAGCTTGGAAGCTCTAACTCAGGGGCAGCCCCAGCATTTT. This gives the protein CASSLEALTQGQPQHF.